This T cell receptor beta chain appears in the sequencing data of a study of cytomegalovirus exposure and HLA in healthy donors. The study's findings and limits: A later analysis linked a missense variant in DCLRE1C to the trimming of TCR beta V and J genes. Cytomegalovirus-associated TCR beta chains were listed, numbering over 150. Rarity characterized most TCR sequences, yet some public TCRs appeared in many donors.

With 60 Vbeta and 13 Jbeta primers, the PCR was carried out. Produced via immunoSEQ multiplex PCR; TCRdb's table is partial and in-frame only. The data contain around 170,000 clones, 80% of them singletons. Points on this clone: Its target is unknown.

Input material: PBMCs. The receptor was derived from a woman aged 25 to 45 in good health and CMV-seronegative.

The CDR3 spells CASSVDVNRGYSNQPQHF. The CDR3 DNA follows: TGTGCCAGCAGCGTCGACGTAAACAGGGGGTATAGCAATCAGCCCCAGCATTTT. V and J are TRBV14 and TRBJ1-5; 8 positions match TRBD1. V dropped 5 bases and J dropped 0; count of bases not matched to a gene: 12. This CDR3 has 18 residues. Germline V gene sequence: CDR1 SGHDN, CDR2 FVKESK.